This entry lists 29 T cell receptor beta chains sequenced from one sample in a study of naive and memory T cell subsets. An equimolar mix of two oligonucleotides served as the beta constant-region primer for TRBC1 and TRBC2. Ligated cDNA was amplified by four rounds of PCR with nested alpha and beta constant-region primers and SP2. TCRdb independently ran MiXCR on the UMI-ligation and nested PCR reads; one entry per CDR3 protein. The table includes tens of thousands of distinct CDR3 sequences, under 20% detected once. The sequenced material came from effector memory CD4+ T cells from blood. Subset meaning: effector memory, CD45RA- CD27-. Receptor source: a human donor in good health.

The rearrangement links TRBV6-2 or TRBV6-3 to TRBJ2-2; D unresolved. CDR3 length equals 13 residues. Looked up from germline, CDR1 is MNHEY and CDR2 is SVGEGT. The V gene lost 8 bases and the J gene lost 6 bases, with 13 bases spanning the gap. CDR3 region: CASLPGSPGELFF. CDR3 coding DNA: TGTGCCAGCCTACCCGGGTCCCCCGGGGAGCTGTTTTTT.

This clonotype has only a few counts. The J gene is TRBJ2-5, the V gene TRBV2, with 8 positions matching TRBD2. CDR1 is SNHLY, CDR2 FYNNEI, per germline. The CDR3 runs to 15 residues. Germline trimming cut 7 bases from V and 5 bases from J; bases unmatched to any gene: 12. The CDR3, as DNA: TGTGCCAGCATCCCCGGGAGGGAACCGGGGGAGACCCAGTACTTC. This translates into CASIPGREPGETQYF.

This clonotype was picked up a small number of times. V and J are TRBV28 and TRBJ2-7; 7 nucleotides match TRBD2. Trimming at V came to 2 bases and at J to 2 bases, leaving 9 bases not matched to a gene. Germline values: CDR1 MDHEN, CDR2 SYDVKM. This CDR3 is built from 16 residues. CDR3 region: CASSLPPGGRAYEQYF. In DNA, the CDR3 is TGTGCCAGCAGTTTACCTCCCGGGGGGAGGGCCTACGAGCAGTACTTC.

This clonotype was counted between two and nine times. The chain links TRBV6-5 to TRBJ2-6; D is unclear. Trimming pared 3 bases from V and 0 bases from J, leaving 12 bases between. Germline V gene lookup returns CDR1 MNHEY and CDR2 SVGAGI. The length of the CDR3 is 17 residues. This CDR3 is CASSYFLGSSGANVLTF. For the CDR3, the DNA is TGTGCCAGCAGTTATTTCCTAGGCAGCTCTGGGGCCAACGTCCTGACTTTC.

The chain links TRBV20-1 to TRBJ2-7; TRBD2 aligns across 10 bases. The CDR3 has 18 amino acids. The V gene end was trimmed by 3 bases and the J gene end by 3 bases; junction bases not matched to a gene: 17. Germline loops: CDR1 DFQATT, CDR2 SNEGSKA (reference sequence). CDR3 nucleotide sequence: TGCAGTGCTAGGGGCGGGACTAGCGCCTCGTCCCACAGCTACGAGCAGTACTTC. It encodes CSARGGTSASSHSYEQYF.

This clonotype showed up many times. The V call is TRBV5-5, the J call TRBJ2-1; maybe TRBD2 (5 bases). The CDR3 runs to 14 residues. Trimming removed 1 base from V and 6 bases from J, with 11 bases in between. The V gene's germline CDR1 is SGHKS and CDR2 YYEKEE (reference sequence). The CDR3 sequence: CASSLRLAPNEQFF. The CDR3 bases are TGTGCCAGCAGCTTGCGATTAGCGCCCAATGAGCAGTTCTTC.

At least ten counts were recorded for this clonotype. The chain joins TRBV19 to TRBJ1-1, with 8 bases fitting TRBD1. Looked up from germline, CDR1 is LNHDA and CDR2 is SQIVND (reference sequence). With 1 base clipped from V and 0 bases from J, the junction kept 13 bases outside the gene matches. This CDR3 is 19 amino acids long. The CDR3 spells CASSIVGAGGLTMNTEAFF. For the CDR3, the DNA is TGTGCCAGTAGTATAGTAGGGGCAGGGGGCCTGACCATGAACACTGAAGCTTTCTTT.

As regards this clonotype: A read error is possible here, since a much larger clone lies one base away. The rearrangement uses TRBV28 and TRBJ2-1; TRBD2 matches at 8 bases. The CDR3 has 14 residues. Germline-derived CDR1 and CDR2 are MDHEN and SYDVKM. This chain's CDR3 is CATSLGTRYNEQFF. The CDR3 region has the DNA TGTGCCACCAGTTTAGGGACTAGATACAATGAGCAGTTCTTC.

This clonotype was seen a few times. This chain uses TRBV28 with TRBJ2-3; no clear D. The germline gives CDR1 MDHEN, CDR2 SYDVKM. The CDR3 runs 14 residues. Trimming pared 6 bases from V and 0 bases from J, leaving 10 bases between. The CDR3: CASSPGFSTDTQYF. CDR3 DNA: TGTGCCAGCAGCCCCGGGTTCAGCACAGATACGCAGTATTTT.

The chain links TRBV12-3 or TRBV12-4 to TRBJ1-1; possibly TRBD1 for D (5 bases). V lost 1 base and J 5 bases, leaving 8 bases between the germline ends. This CDR3 is 13 amino acids long. CDR3 nucleotide sequence: TGTGCCAGCAGTTTAGTCAAGGGGACTGAAGCTTTCTTT. Its translation: CASSLVKGTEAFF.

This clonotype was picked up many times. This sequence joins TRBV19 and TRBJ2-7, with 7 bases aligning to TRBD2. CDR1 and CDR2 from the germline V gene are LNHDA and SQIVND (reference sequence). Trimming cost V 2 bases and J 5 bases; bases outside gene matches: 12. CDR3 length: 16 residues. CDR3 sequence reads: CASSITGGGLGDEQYF. Here the CDR3 DNA reads TGTGCCAGTAGTATAACGGGAGGAGGCTTAGGCGACGAGCAGTACTTC.

This clonotype was counted between two and nine times. This chain connects TRBV20-1 to TRBJ1-4; D gene unclear. Germline CDR1 and CDR2: DFQATT and SNEGSKA (reference sequence). V was clipped by 1 base and J by 8 bases, with 11 bases between them. This CDR3 is built from 13 residues. The CDR3 DNA reads as TGCAGTGCTAGAGTGCCGGGCCTGGAAAAACTGTTTTTT. This gives the protein CSARVPGLEKLFF.

This clonotype was counted once. The junction differs from germline at one of its ends, possibly a read error. The chain uses TRBV9 and TRBJ2-1, with TRBD2 matching over 7 bases. The CDR3 spans 16 residues. Per the germline V gene, CDR1 is SGDLS and CDR2 is YYNGEE. The CDR3 region has the DNA TGTGCCAGCAGCGTGGGCCAGGGAGCGGGGTACAATGTGCAGTTCTTC. Its translation is CASSVGQGAGYNVQFF.

Within the sample, this clonotype is medium-sized. The chain is built from TRBV6-5 and TRBJ1-1; TRBD1 might be the D (6 bases). CDR1 and CDR2 from the germline V gene are MNHEY and SVGAGI. CDR3 size: 14 residues. V shed 6 bases and J shed 2 bases, with 13 bases lying between them. DNA for the CDR3: TGTGCCAGCAGCAAGGGAGGGGGTAACACTGAAGCTTTCTTT. This sequence encodes CASSKGGGNTEAFF.

The CDR3 sequence is CASSPLGTGSLTYEQYF. CDR3 coding DNA: TGTGCCAGCTCACCGCTTGGGACAGGGAGTTTAACCTACGAGCAGTACTTC. V gene TRBV18 combines with J gene TRBJ2-7, with 9 bases aligning to TRBD1. The CDR3 has 17 residues. Germline assignment: CDR1 KGHSH and CDR2 LQKENI. With 3 bases clipped from V and 2 bases from J, the junction kept 11 bases outside the gene matches.

This clonotype turned up a few times. The chain carries TRBV4-2 and TRBJ2-3; 12 bases agree with TRBD2. The V segment lost 0 bases and the J segment 3 bases; nucleotides outside the gene matches: 1. The CDR3 extends over 16 amino acids. Per the germline V gene, CDR1 is LGHNA and CDR2 is YNFKEQ. The CDR3 DNA sequence: TGTGCCAGCAGCCAAGAGGGGACTAGCGGGACAGATACGCAGTATTTT. Its translation is CASSQEGTSGTDTQYF.

The V and J genes are TRBV28 and TRBJ2-7, with 10 bases fitting TRBD2. Per the germline V gene, CDR1 is MDHEN and CDR2 is SYDVKM. Germline trimming cut 6 bases from V and 0 bases from J; bases unmatched to any gene: 5. The CDR3 covers 15 residues. In DNA, the CDR3 is TGTGCCAGCAGCCCACTAGCGGGAAGCTCCTACGAGCAGTACTTC. Translating gives CASSPLAGSSYEQYF.

This sequence joins TRBV5-5 and TRBJ2-7; D is uncertain. Germline V lookup: CDR1 SGHKS, CDR2 YYEKEE (reference sequence). V was shortened by 4 bases and J by 7 bases, with 18 bases between the two germline ends. The CDR3 covers 14 residues. CDR3 DNA: TGTGCCAGCAGCCTTGACCCAACCCCCGCAGAGCAGTACTTC. Its translation: CASSLDPTPAEQYF.

The V gene is TRBV7-2, the J gene TRBJ2-2, with D unclear. Trimming stripped 5 bases from V and 2 bases from J, with 12 bases between. There are 15 residues in the CDR3. Looked up from germline, CDR1 is SGHTA and CDR2 is FQGNSA. The CDR3 loop is CASSILGLNTGELFF. CDR3 coding DNA: TGTGCCAGCAGCATTCTGGGGTTAAACACCGGGGAGCTGTTTTTT.

This rearrangement joins TRBV5-1 to TRBJ2-5; D might be TRBD1 (6 bases). The CDR3 length is 14 residues. V lost 5 bases to trimming and J lost 0 bases, with 11 bases between them. CDR1 SGHRS and CDR2 YFSETQ come from the germline V gene. The CDR3 DNA is TGCGCCAGCAGGGGGGCGGAGTACCAAGAGACCCAGTACTTC. Translating gives CASRGAEYQETQYF.

This sequence joins TRBV24-1 and TRBJ1-1; the D is unclear. This CDR3 is 13 amino acids long. Germline V CDR1 and CDR2: KGHDR, SFDVKD. V was cut by 3 bases and J by 8 bases, with 12 bases left in between. CDR3 sequence: CATSDRGLGEAFF. The CDR3 region has the DNA TGTGCCACCAGTGATCGAGGGTTAGGGGAAGCTTTCTTT.

This chain connects TRBV20-1 to TRBJ2-7, with 7 nucleotides matching TRBD2. This CDR3 spans 14 amino acids. CDR1 is DFQATT, CDR2 SNEGSKA, per germline (reference sequence). The ends lost 3 bases at V and 3 bases at J; junction bases unmatched: 8. CDR3 coding DNA: TGCAGTGCTAGTCCGCGGGAGAGAGGCTACGAGCAGTACTTC. Protein sequence: CSASPRERGYEQYF.

This clonotype has a count of ten or more. The CDR3 DNA is TGTGCCAGCAGCTCCCGCCTACGCACAGATACGCAGTATTTT. Residues: CASSSRLRTDTQYF. The chain has TRBV7-2 and TRBJ2-3; D not certain. V shed 4 bases and J shed 1 base, with 9 bases lying between them. From germline, CDR1 is SGHTA and CDR2 FQGNSA. This CDR3 is 14 amino acids long.

Concerning this clonotype itself: Just one base apart from a much larger clone, this may be a read error. The chain employs TRBV18 and TRBJ2-7, with a tentative D call TRBD1 (5 bases). Germline CDR1 and CDR2: KGHSH and LQKENI. This CDR3 is 14 amino acids long. V lost 6 bases and J 3 bases, leaving 15 bases between the germline ends. This CDR3 reads CASSLTSQGYEQYF. For the CDR3, the DNA is TGTGCCAGCTCCCTGACCAGTCAGGGCTACGAGCAGTACTTC. The full variable domain, in which reference TRBV18 and TRBJ2-7 provide the parts outside the CDR3, is NAGVMQNPRHLVRRRGQEARLRCSPMKGHSHVYWYRQLPEEGLKFMVYLQKENIIDESGMPKERFSAEFPKEGPSILRIQQVVRGDSAAYFCASSLTSQGYEQYFGPGTRLTVT.

V usage is TRBV29-1 and J usage is TRBJ2-4; D remains unclear. Trimming removed 4 bases from V and 8 bases from J, with 12 bases in between. Per germline, CDR1 SQVTM and CDR2 ANQGSEA. The CDR3 runs to 12 residues. The CDR3, as DNA: TGCAGCGTTGTCCGCCCTCCTGACATTCAGTACTTC. Translating gives CSVVRPPDIQYF.

The J gene is TRBJ1-5, the V gene TRBV6-1; no definite D call. From germline, CDR1 is MNHNS and CDR2 SASEGT. V lost 2 bases and J 1 base, leaving 12 bases between the germline ends. The CDR3 spans 16 residues. The CDR3 loop reads CASSESISRSNQPQHF. CDR3 in DNA: TGTGCCAGCAGTGAATCGATTAGTAGGAGCAATCAGCCCCAGCATTTT.

This clonotype was picked up a small number of times. The chain couples TRBV20-1 to TRBJ2-1, with no clear D. CDR3 length equals 12 residues. Germline loops: CDR1 DFQATT, CDR2 SNEGSKA (reference sequence). Trimming took 0 bases from V and 12 from J, leaving 12 bases between them. The CDR3 nucleotides read TGCAGTGCTAGAGATCTGCTTAAGTGGCAGTTCTTC. It specifies CSARDLLKWQFF.

In its sample, this clonotype was seen a few times. The chain joins TRBV20-1 to TRBJ1-2, with a weak D call TRBD1 (5 bases). The CDR3 runs to 12 residues. Deletions cut 7 bases from V and 5 bases from J, with 14 bases between. The germline gives CDR1 DFQATT, CDR2 SNEGSKA (reference sequence). CDR3 nucleotide sequence: TGCAGTGTCAGGGAAAACATTTATGGCTACACCTTC. Translation gives CSVRENIYGYTF.

This clonotype came up once. The chain uses TRBV7-8 and TRBJ2-7; tentatively, D is TRBD1 or TRBD2 (6 bases each). CDR1 and CDR2 from the germline V gene are SGHVS and FQNEAQ. There are 15 residues in the CDR3. V lost 6 bases and J 5 bases, leaving 20 bases between the germline ends. The CDR3 nucleotides read TGTGCCAGCAGTTTTAGACGGGGGAAGGGGGACGAGCAGTACTTC. This codes for CASSFRRGKGDEQYF.